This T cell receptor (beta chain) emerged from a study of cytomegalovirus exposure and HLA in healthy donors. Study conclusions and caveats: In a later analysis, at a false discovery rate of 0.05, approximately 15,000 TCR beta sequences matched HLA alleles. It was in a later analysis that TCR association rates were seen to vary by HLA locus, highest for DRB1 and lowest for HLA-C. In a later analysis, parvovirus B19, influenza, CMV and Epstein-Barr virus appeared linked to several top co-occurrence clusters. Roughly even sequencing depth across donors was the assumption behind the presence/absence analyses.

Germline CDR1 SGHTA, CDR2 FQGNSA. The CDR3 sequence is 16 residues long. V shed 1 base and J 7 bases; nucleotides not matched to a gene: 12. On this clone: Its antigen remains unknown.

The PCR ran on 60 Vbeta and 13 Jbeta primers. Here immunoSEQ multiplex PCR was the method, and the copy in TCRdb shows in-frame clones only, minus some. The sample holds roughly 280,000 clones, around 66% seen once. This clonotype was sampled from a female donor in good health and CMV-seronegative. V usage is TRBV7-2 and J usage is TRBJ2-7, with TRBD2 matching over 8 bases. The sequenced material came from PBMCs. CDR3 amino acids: CASSLGWTGGLQEQYF. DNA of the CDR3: TGTGCCAGCAGCTTAGGGTGGACGGGAGGGCTGCAAGAGCAGTACTTC.